This T cell receptor beta chain originates from a study of OX40 agonist ivuxolimab in advanced cancers. In the study overall: Enrolled patients in dose escalation had cancers that were hepatocellular carcinoma, melanoma, renal cell or head and neck cancer. Antecedent anti-PD-1, anti-PD-L1 or anti-CTLA-4 therapy was permissible, with roughly 40% having received some.

This CDR3 has 14 residues. The V gene's germline CDR1 is SEHNR and CDR2 FQNEAQ (reference sequence). V shed 8 bases and J shed 3 bases, with 13 bases lying between them. The study, taken as a whole, reports: Expansion of clones was among the lowest in partial responders at 0.1-3.0 mg/kg.

In the case of this clone: As yet, its antigen is unknown.

The repertoire was sequenced with immunoSEQ multiplex PCR; TCRdb's copy has only in-frame clones and lacks some. The sample holds 23,000 or so clones; more than 80% are singletons and the top ten take more than 6.5%. The clonotype was recovered from an adult with an advanced solid tumor such as melanoma, head and neck, liver or kidney cancer. The material sequenced was CD4+ or CD8+ T cells sorted from blood, taken in a trial of the OX40 agonist ivuxolimab. V and J are TRBV7-9 and TRBJ2-2; D remains unclear. The CDR3 loop reads CASGQTAYTGELFF. CDR3 nucleotides: TGTGCCAGCGGGCAAACAGCATACACCGGGGAGCTGTTTTTT.